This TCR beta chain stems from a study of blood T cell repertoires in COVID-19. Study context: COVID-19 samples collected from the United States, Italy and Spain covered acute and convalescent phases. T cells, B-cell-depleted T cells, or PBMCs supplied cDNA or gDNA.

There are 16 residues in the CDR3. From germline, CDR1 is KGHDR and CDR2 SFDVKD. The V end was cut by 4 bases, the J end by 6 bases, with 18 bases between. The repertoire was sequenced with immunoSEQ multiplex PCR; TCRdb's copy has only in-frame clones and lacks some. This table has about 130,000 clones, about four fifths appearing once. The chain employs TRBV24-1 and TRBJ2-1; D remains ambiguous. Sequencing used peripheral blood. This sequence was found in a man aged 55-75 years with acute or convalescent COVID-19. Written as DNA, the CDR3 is TGTGCCACCAGTGAACTGTTCCCCCGTTGGTGCAATGAGCAGTTCTTC. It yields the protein CATSELFPRWCNEQFF.